The 7 T cell receptor beta chains given below trace back to one sample, sequenced in a study of T cells in Graves' hyperthyroidism and ophthalmopathy. Amplification of TCR beta CDR3 regions used RNA as the template. The HTBI primer set drove a first-round RT-PCR of the TCR CDR3. One entry per CDR3 protein, called by TCRdb with MiXCR from the multiplex PCR reads. In the table there are 400,000 to 550,000 distinct CDR3 sequences, roughly an eighth of which are singletons. Source material: blood. The receptors here all came from a woman aged 18-29 years with Graves' hyperthyroidism.

This clonotype was seen repeatedly, ten times or more. The chain couples TRBV5-1 to TRBJ2-3; tentatively, D is TRBD2 (6 bases). V was trimmed by 2 bases and J by 4 bases, leaving 14 bases between them. CDR3 length equals 15 residues. The germline gives CDR1 SGHRS, CDR2 YFSETQ. DNA for the CDR3: TGCGCCAGCAGCTTTGCGGGGTCCAGATCAGATACGCAGTATTTT. Protein product: CASSFAGSRSDTQYF.

Ten or more counts support this clonotype. The chain links TRBV11-3 to TRBJ2-2, with D possibly being TRBD1 (6 bases). V was clipped by 7 bases and J by 5 bases, with 8 bases between them. Germline V lookup: CDR1 SGHNT, CDR2 YENEEA. CDR3 size: 12 residues. As DNA, the CDR3 is TGTGCCAGCACCCAGGGGACCGGGGAGCTGTTTTTT. Translation: CASTQGTGELFF.

The table lists this clonotype with many counts. J is TRBJ2-1 and V is TRBV11-2; 7 bases agree with TRBD1. The CDR3 length is 15 residues. Germline V lookup: CDR1 SGHAT, CDR2 FQNNGV. With V trimmed by 1 base and J by 6 bases, 6 bases remained unmatched. CDR3 sequence reads: CASSLVVAGGNEQFF. The CDR3 region has the DNA TGTGCCAGCAGCTTAGTTGTCGCAGGGGGCAATGAGCAGTTCTTC.

This clonotype occurred many times. The J gene is TRBJ1-5, the V gene TRBV27; weak D call: TRBD1 (5 bases). Per germline, CDR1 MNHEY and CDR2 SMNVEV (reference sequence). CDR3 length: 15 residues. The V and J ends lost 5 bases and 4 bases respectively, with 15 bases between them. In DNA, the CDR3 is TGTGCCAGCAGTAAGGGGAGTTCGGAAAATCAGCCCCAGCATTTT. Protein product: CASSKGSSENQPQHF.

Many counts were recorded for this clonotype. The chain recombines TRBV3-1 with TRBJ1-3; the D is unclear. The CDR3 length is 14 residues. From germline, CDR1 is LGHDT and CDR2 YNNKEL (reference sequence). V was pared by 3 bases and J by 2 bases, with 8 bases between. Here the CDR3 DNA reads TGTGCCAGCAGCCAGACGAGTCCTGGAAACACCATATATTTT. Translation: CASSQTSPGNTIYF.

At least ten counts were recorded for this clonotype. The chain links TRBV29-1 to TRBJ1-2; the D gene is possibly TRBD1 (5 bases). Germline V CDR1 and CDR2: SQVTM, ANQGSEA. V lost 4 bases and J 7 bases, leaving 10 bases between the germline ends. The CDR3 is 11 amino acids. The CDR3 DNA follows: TGCAGCGTTGGGGGGGAAAGTGGCTACACCTTC. This translates into CSVGGESGYTF.

This clonotype was observed a handful of times. This sequence joins TRBV19 and TRBJ1-2, with 11 bases lining up with TRBD1. The CDR3 loop spans 14 amino acids. CDR1 is LNHDA, CDR2 SQIVND, per germline (reference sequence). V lost 5 bases to trimming and J lost 6 bases; unmatched junction nucleotides: 5. The CDR3 nucleotides are TGTGCCAGTAGTGGGGACAGGGGGTTTGATGGCTACACCTTC. Protein product: CASSGDRGFDGYTF.